This T cell receptor (beta chain) derives from a study of blood T cell repertoires in COVID-19. From germline, CDR1 is LGHDT and CDR2 YNNKEL (reference sequence). The CDR3 runs 13 residues. V lost 1 base to trimming and J lost 4 bases, with 5 bases between them. Participant age was roughly 18 to 90 years, and participants resided in about two dozen US areas. Only a few counts were recorded for this clone. Profiled with immunoSEQ multiplex PCR; TCRdb holds only in-frame clones, not every one. Among about 210,000 clones listed, about 87% were seen once. Sequencing was performed on PBMCs or T cells enriched from blood (not recorded which). This chain connects TRBV3-1 (or the pseudogene TRBV3-2) to TRBJ1-5; TRBD1 is a possible D gene (5 bases). The source of this sequence is a man in his late teens or twenties with acute COVID-19. The CDR3 is CASSQGQNQPQHF. The CDR3 nucleotides read TGTGCCAGCAGCCAAGGACAGAATCAGCCCCAGCATTTT.